The present T cell receptor (beta chain) was sequenced within a study of CD8 T cells in ankylosing spondylitis. TCRdb itself ran the 5' RACE reads through MiXCR, one entry per CDR3 protein. The repertoire holds approximately 140,000 distinct CDR3 sequences, approximately 48% seen once, with around 15% in the top ten. The study, taken as a whole, reports: Before this, some motif variants had been reported in reactive arthritis synovial fluid and blood.

With 5 bases removed from V and 4 bases from J, the gap between germline ends came to 5 bases. The CDR3 runs to 11 residues. CDR1 is SGHTA, CDR2 FQGNSA, per germline. This clonotype was seen only a few times. Its antigen is not known. This sequence was found in a male donor with ankylosing spondylitis. The chain has TRBV7-2 and TRBJ2-5; unclear D gene. Sequencing was done on a sample of synovial fluid, either unsorted or a sorted T cell fraction (not recorded which). The CDR3 DNA reads TGTGCCAGCAGCCAAAGAGAGACCCAGTACTTC. This translates into CASSQRETQYF.